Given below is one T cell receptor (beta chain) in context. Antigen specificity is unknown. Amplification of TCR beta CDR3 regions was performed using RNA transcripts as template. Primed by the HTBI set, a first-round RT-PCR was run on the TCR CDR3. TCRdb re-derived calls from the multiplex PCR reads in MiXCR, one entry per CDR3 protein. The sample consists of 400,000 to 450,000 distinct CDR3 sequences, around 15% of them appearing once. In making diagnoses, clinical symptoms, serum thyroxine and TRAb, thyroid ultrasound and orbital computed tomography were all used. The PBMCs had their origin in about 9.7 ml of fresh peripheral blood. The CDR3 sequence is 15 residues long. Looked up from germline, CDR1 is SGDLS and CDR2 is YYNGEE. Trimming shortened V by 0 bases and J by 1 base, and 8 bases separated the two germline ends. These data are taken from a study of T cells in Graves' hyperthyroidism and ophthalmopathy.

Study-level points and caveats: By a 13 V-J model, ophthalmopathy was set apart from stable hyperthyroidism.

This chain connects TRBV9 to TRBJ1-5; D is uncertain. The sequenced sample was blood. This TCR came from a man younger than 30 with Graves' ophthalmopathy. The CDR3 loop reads CASSVEPGSNQPQHF. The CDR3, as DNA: TGTGCCAGCAGCGTAGAACCGGGCAGCAATCAGCCCCAGCATTTT.